Shown below are 8 T cell receptor beta chains from a single sample sequenced in a study of shared clonotypes between healthy human individuals. Terminally differentiated effector memory CD45RA+ cells were left out of the naive CD8 fraction, which was CD45RO-negative and positively selected for CCR7. The assay was immunoSEQ multiplex PCR, and TCRdb's table has in-frame clones only and misses some. This table has more than 2 million clones, about 94% appearing once. The sequenced sample was naive CD8+ T cells sorted from blood. These receptors all stem from a man younger than 30 in good health.

Concerning this clone: The sample has other DNA sequences that encode this CDR3 too. The gene calls are TRBV5-4 and TRBJ2-2, with 8 bases matching TRBD1. The length of the CDR3 is 15 residues. J was trimmed by 1 base and V by 2 bases; bases with no gene match: 1. The germline V gene has CDR1 SGHNT and CDR2 YYREEE (reference sequence). CDR3 nucleotides: TGTGCCAGCAGCTTAGGACAGGGGAACACCGGGGAGCTGTTTTTT. Its protein is CASSLGQGNTGELFF.

V gene TRBV5-5 combines with J gene TRBJ1-6; 9 bases fit TRBD1. J gave up 6 bases and V 4 bases, and 5 bases lay outside the gene matches. The germline V gene encodes CDR1 SGHKS and CDR2 YYEKEE (reference sequence). This CDR3 region has 15 residues. The chain's CDR3 is CASSIGQGLNSPLHF. CDR3 in DNA: TGTGCCAGCAGCATAGGACAGGGGCTTAATTCACCCCTCCACTTT.

The genes are TRBV5-5 and TRBJ2-7, with D possibly being TRBD1 or TRBD2 (6 bases each). From germline, CDR1 is SGHKS and CDR2 YYEKEE (reference sequence). CDR3 length equals 15 residues. The germline V and J ends were trimmed by 0 bases and 4 bases, with 14 bases remaining between them. CDR3 coding DNA: TGTGCCAGCAGCTTGGCCCCGGGGGCGGGGTACGAGCAGTACTTC. This translates into CASSLAPGAGYEQYF.

V usage is TRBV5-6 and J usage is TRBJ1-2, with TRBD1 matching over 12 bases. Trimming cost V 4 bases and J 7 bases; bases outside gene matches: 11. The CDR3 is 16 amino acids. Germline CDR1 reads SGHDT; CDR2 reads YYEEEE. The CDR3 DNA reads as TGTGCCAGCAGCCCCGGGGACAGGGGGCCGTTGAGTGGCTACACCTTC. Translated, it gives CASSPGDRGPLSGYTF.

The chain couples TRBV7-2 to TRBJ1-1; TRBD1 matches 9 bases. CDR1 and CDR2 (germline): SGHTA, FQGNSA. The CDR3 loop spans 18 amino acids. The trim removed 2 bases at V and 5 bases at J, leaving 15 bases unmatched. CDR3 amino acids: CASSLRNSGQGGWTEAFF. Written as DNA, the CDR3 is TGTGCCAGCAGCTTAAGAAATTCGGGACAGGGCGGATGGACTGAAGCTTTCTTT.

The CDR3 spells CASSLALGADNEQFF. The CDR3 nucleotides read TGTGCCAGCAGCTTAGCGCTAGGGGCAGACAATGAGCAGTTCTTC. The V and J genes are TRBV7-9 and TRBJ2-1, with D tentatively TRBD1 (5 bases). CDR3 length equals 15 residues. Trimming removed 0 bases from V and 5 bases from J, with 11 bases in between. The V gene's germline CDR1 is SEHNR and CDR2 FQNEAQ (reference sequence).

As for this clone: Other DNA sequences in this sample translate to the same CDR3. V is TRBV9 and J is TRBJ1-3, with no clear D. V was clipped by 0 bases and J by 0 bases, with 4 bases between them. There are 14 residues in the CDR3. The V gene's germline CDR1 is SGDLS and CDR2 YYNGEE. For the CDR3, the DNA is TGTGCCAGCAGCGTAGATTCCTCTGGAAACACCATATATTTT. Translation gives CASSVDSSGNTIYF.

This clone occurred once. V and J are TRBV9 and TRBJ2-1; 10 nucleotides agree with TRBD2. The CDR3 is made up of 16 amino acids. V shed 2 bases and J 10 bases; nucleotides not matched to a gene: 12. Germline V gives CDR1 SGDLS, CDR2 YYNGEE. CDR3 sequence: CASSVPLAGGRSEQFF. The CDR3 DNA follows: TGTGCCAGCAGCGTCCCCTTAGCGGGGGGCCGATCGGAGCAGTTCTTC.